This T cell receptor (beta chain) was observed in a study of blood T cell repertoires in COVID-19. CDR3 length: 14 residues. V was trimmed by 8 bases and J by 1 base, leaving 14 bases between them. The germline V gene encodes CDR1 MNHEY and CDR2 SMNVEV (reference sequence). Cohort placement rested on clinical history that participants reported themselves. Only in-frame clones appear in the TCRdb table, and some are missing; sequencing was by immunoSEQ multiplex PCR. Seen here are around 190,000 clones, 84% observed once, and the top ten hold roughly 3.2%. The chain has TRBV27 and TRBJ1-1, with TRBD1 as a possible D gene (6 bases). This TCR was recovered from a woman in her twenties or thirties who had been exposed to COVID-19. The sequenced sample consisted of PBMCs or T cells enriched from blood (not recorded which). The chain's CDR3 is CASGLQGTNTEAFF. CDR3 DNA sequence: TGTGCCAGCGGGTTACAGGGTACGAACACTGAAGCTTTCTTT.